Below, 25 T cell receptor beta chains from the same sample are listed, as sequenced in a study of OX40 agonist ivuxolimab in advanced cancers. TCRdb keeps only in-frame clones here, not all; method: immunoSEQ multiplex PCR. In the table there are fewer than 95,000 clones, roughly 90% of which are singletons. The material was CD4+ or CD8+ T cells sorted from blood, obtained in a trial of the OX40 agonist ivuxolimab. The receptors derive from an adult with an advanced solid tumor such as melanoma, head and neck, liver or kidney cancer.

The chain couples TRBV6-5 to TRBJ1-1, with no clear D. This CDR3 is 8 amino acids long. The germline V gene encodes CDR1 MNHEY and CDR2 SVGAGI. Trimming cost V 7 bases and J 9 bases, with 3 bases left between them. CDR3 in DNA: TGTGCCAGCATTCAAGCTTTCTTT. It translates to CASIQAFF.

The rearrangement uses TRBV29-1 and TRBJ2-7; 7 bases are shared with TRBD1. The ends lost 1 base at V and 0 bases at J; junction bases unmatched: 6. The CDR3 is 15 residues long. In germline, CDR1 is SQVTM, CDR2 ANQGSEA. The DNA of the CDR3 is TGCAGCGTTGAAGGGGCAGCAGGGGGCTCCTACGAGCAGTACTTC. Its translation is CSVEGAAGGSYEQYF.

V gene TRBV4-2 combines with J gene TRBJ2-7; tentatively, D is TRBD2 (7 bases). V lost 1 base to trimming and J lost 0 bases, with 19 bases between them. The CDR3 runs to 18 residues. The germline V gene has CDR1 LGHNA and CDR2 YNFKEQ. The CDR3 loop reads CASSQGVMGGPYSYEQYF. CDR3 DNA sequence: TGTGCCAGCAGCCAAGGTGTCATGGGGGGGCCCTACTCCTACGAGCAGTACTTC.

This chain uses TRBV19 with TRBJ2-7, with 7 bases fitting TRBD1. The germline CDR1 and CDR2 sequences are LNHDA and SQIVND (reference sequence). Losses at the gene ends were 4 bases for V and 0 bases for J; bases not matched to a gene: 6. The CDR3 spans 15 residues. The CDR3 sequence is CASSSETGPSYEQYF. CDR3 nucleotides: TGTGCCAGTAGTAGCGAGACAGGGCCCTCCTACGAGCAGTACTTC.

J is TRBJ2-1 and V is TRBV27; D is possibly TRBD2 (6 bases). The CDR3 spans 16 residues. Per the germline V gene, CDR1 is MNHEY and CDR2 is SMNVEV (reference sequence). V was shortened by 5 bases and J by 1 base, with 15 bases between the two germline ends. The CDR3: CASSPPGTRSYNEQFF. The CDR3 coding sequence is TGTGCCAGCAGTCCCCCCGGGACTCGTTCCTACAATGAGCAGTTCTTC.

The chain joins TRBV30 to TRBJ1-2, with a possible D match to TRBD1 (5 bases). CDR1 and CDR2 (germline): GTSNPN, SVGIG (reference sequence). The CDR3 spans 13 residues. Trimming shortened V by 5 bases and J by 4 bases, and 14 bases separated the two germline ends. CDR3 region: CAWWSGDVYGYTF. The CDR3 coding sequence is TGTGCCTGGTGGTCCGGGGACGTCTATGGCTACACCTTC.

This clone is a singleton in its sample. This chain uses TRBV10-1 with TRBJ2-7; no definite D call. Between the trimmed V and J ends, which lost 2 bases and 2 bases, there was a span of 7 bases. CDR1 is WNHNN, CDR2 SYGVQD, per germline (reference sequence). This CDR3 contains 13 residues. Here the CDR3 reads CASSEGPAYEQYF. In DNA, the CDR3 is TGCGCCAGCAGTGAGGGGCCAGCCTACGAGCAGTACTTC.

The chain carries TRBV4-2 and TRBJ2-6; D not certain. Germline V CDR1 and CDR2: LGHNA, YNFKEQ. Trimming took 0 bases from V and 0 from J, leaving 12 bases between them. This CDR3 spans 18 amino acids. CDR3 in amino acids: CASSQESMRYSGANVLTF. For the CDR3, the DNA is TGTGCCAGCAGCCAAGAGTCTATGAGGTACTCTGGGGCCAACGTCCTGACTTTC.

V usage is TRBV21-1 and J usage is TRBJ2-1; the table's D call, TRBD2, was not checked against the DNA. TRBV21-1 is noted as a pseudogene. The CDR3 contains 14 residues. The CDR3 DNA reads as TGTGCCATTCGGACGGGGTTCATCGACAATGAGCAGTTCTTC. It codes for CAIRTGFIDNEQFF.

This clone was observed a single time. The rearrangement uses TRBV28 and TRBJ2-2; no firm D call. CDR3 length equals 14 residues. CDR1 is MDHEN, CDR2 SYDVKM, per germline. The germline V and J ends were trimmed by 2 bases and 5 bases, with 9 bases remaining between them. The CDR3 sequence: CASSLTGRTGELFF. The CDR3 DNA sequence: TGTGCCAGCAGTTTAACCGGACGAACCGGGGAGCTGTTTTTT.

The chain joins TRBV7-9 to TRBJ2-3, with D uncertain. There are 16 residues in the CDR3. Germline CDR1 reads SEHNR; CDR2 reads FQNEAQ (reference sequence). V lost 6 bases and J 2 bases, leaving 18 bases between the germline ends. Here the CDR3 reads CASSSPLDTSTDTQYF. CDR3 nucleotides: TGTGCCAGCAGTTCCCCTTTGGATACCTCCACAGATACGCAGTATTTT.

This chain connects TRBV27 to TRBJ1-4; tentatively, D is TRBD1 (5 bases). Trimming pared 3 bases from V and 2 bases from J, leaving 10 bases between. The germline CDR1 and CDR2 sequences are MNHEY and SMNVEV (reference sequence). This CDR3 is 15 amino acids long. The CDR3 spells CASSLIYRTNEKLFF. CDR3 in DNA: TGTGCCAGCAGTTTGATTTACAGGACTAATGAAAAACTGTTTTTT.

CDR3 region: CASRTSGTAYNEQFF. The CDR3, as DNA: TGTGCCAGCAGGACAAGCGGGACTGCCTACAATGAGCAGTTCTTC. This chain connects TRBV6-5 to TRBJ2-1, with 7 positions matching TRBD2. The CDR3 extends over 15 amino acids. Germline V lookup: CDR1 MNHEY, CDR2 SVGAGI. V was clipped by 6 bases and J by 2 bases; unmatched bases: 7.

The chain recombines TRBV27 with TRBJ2-5; no definite D call. The germline CDR1 and CDR2 sequences are MNHEY and SMNVEV (reference sequence). Trimming left V 2 bases short and J 5 bases short, with 12 bases between. The CDR3 loop spans 14 amino acids. The CDR3 DNA follows: TGTGCCAGCAGTTTAATGGGAACTGGGGAGACCCAGTACTTC. Translation gives CASSLMGTGETQYF.

The chain couples TRBV15 to TRBJ1-3; the D is unclear. Trimming pared 3 bases from V and 0 bases from J, leaving 9 bases between. The CDR3 totals 15 residues. From germline, CDR1 is LNHNV and CDR2 YYDKDF (reference sequence). The chain's CDR3 is CATSSVPVSGNTIYF. In DNA form, the CDR3 reads TGTGCCACCAGCAGCGTACCCGTCTCTGGAAACACCATATATTTT.

The rearrangement links TRBV5-4 to TRBJ2-7; no definite D call. V was cut by 1 base and J by 1 base, with 9 bases left in between. CDR3 length: 14 residues. Germline V lookup: CDR1 SGHNT, CDR2 YYREEE (reference sequence). CDR3 protein: CASSLPTQSYEQYF. CDR3 nucleotides: TGTGCCAGCAGCTTGCCGACACAATCCTACGAGCAGTACTTC.

With respect to this clone: The junction shows a germline mismatch at one end, possibly a read error. Other DNA sequences of this sample code for an identical CDR3. V is TRBV7-2 and J is TRBJ1-2; D might be TRBD1 (5 bases). Germline lookup yields CDR1 SGHTA and CDR2 FQGNSA. The CDR3 consists of 13 residues. CDR3 protein: CLGQFRLNSGYTF. For the CDR3, the DNA is TGCTTGGGGCAGTTCCGCCTTAACTCGGGCTACACCTTC.

This chain links TRBV7-2 with TRBJ2-5; D is unresolved. The V end was cut by 5 bases, the J end by 1 base, with 14 bases between. Germline-derived CDR1 and CDR2 are SGHTA and FQGNSA. The CDR3 extends over 15 amino acids. CDR3 sequence (DNA): TGTGCCAGCAGCCCACACAAGAAATTCCAAGAGACCCAGTACTTC. Protein sequence: CASSPHKKFQETQYF.

This CDR3 is CASTQGVTQYF. CDR3 DNA: TGTGCCAGTACTCAGGGTGTTACGCAGTATTTT. The chain has TRBV19 and TRBJ2-3, with a weak D call TRBD1 (5 bases). The CDR3 consists of 11 residues. V gave up 7 bases and J gave up 8 bases, with 10 bases separating them. Germline loops: CDR1 LNHDA, CDR2 SQIVND (reference sequence). The full variable domain, rest sourced from reference TRBV19 and TRBJ2-3, is DGGITQSPKYLFRKEGQNVTLSCEQNLNHDAMYWYRQDPGQGLRLIYYSQIVNDFQKGDIAEGYSVSREKKESFPLTVTSAQKNPTAFYLCASTQGVTQYFGPGTRLTVL.

CDR3 protein: CASSPTGLRVTDTQYF. CDR3 nucleotides: TGTGCCAGCAGCCCGACAGGCTTGAGGGTAACAGATACGCAGTATTTT. The chain joins TRBV5-5 to TRBJ2-3, with D perhaps TRBD1 (6 bases). CDR1 is SGHKS and CDR2 is YYEKEE in the germline V gene (reference sequence). Trimming took off 4 bases at V and 3 bases at J, with 18 bases between the two ends. This CDR3 is built from 16 residues.

V is TRBV4-2 and J is TRBJ2-2, with 8 bases aligning to TRBD1. The V and J ends lost 5 bases and 2 bases, in that order; junction bases with no gene match: 4. The CDR3 totals 15 residues. The germline CDR1 and CDR2 sequences are LGHNA and YNFKEQ. CDR3 in amino acids: CASSSGTGNTGELFF. The CDR3 bases are TGTGCCAGCAGCTCGGGGACAGGTAACACCGGGGAGCTGTTTTTT.

The rearrangement joins TRBV27 to TRBJ2-6; 14 positions match TRBD2. The CDR3 runs 19 residues. CDR1 and CDR2 (germline): MNHEY, SMNVEV (reference sequence). V shed 6 bases and J 0 bases; nucleotides not matched to a gene: 7. In nucleotides, the CDR3 is TGTGCCAGCAGCGCACCGGGACTAGCGGGGGCCTCTGGGGCCAACGTCCTGACTTTC. Protein: CASSAPGLAGASGANVLTF.

This clone occurred once. The rearrangement joins TRBV6-6 to TRBJ2-5, with TRBD2 as a possible D gene (5 bases). V lost 10 bases, J lost 3 bases, and 15 bases lay in between. Germline CDR1 and CDR2: MNHNY and SVGAGI (reference sequence). The length of the CDR3 is 13 residues. The CDR3 loop is CATISGLEETQYF. The CDR3 DNA reads TGTGCCACCATAAGCGGTTTGGAAGAGACCCAGTACTTC.

This clone was recorded once. The rearrangement joins TRBV2 to TRBJ2-1; unclear D gene. Germline lookup yields CDR1 SNHLY and CDR2 FYNNEI. This CDR3 has 15 residues. Trimming took 2 bases from V and 0 from J, leaving 8 bases between them. CDR3 region: CASSERSSSYNEQFF. The DNA of the CDR3 is TGTGCCAGCAGTGAAAGGAGTAGCTCCTACAATGAGCAGTTCTTC.

This clone was recorded only once. CDR3 loop: CASSLWDSSYEQYF. CDR3 sequence (DNA): TGTGCCAGCAGCCTTTGGGACAGCTCCTACGAGCAGTACTTC. The chain recombines TRBV11-2 with TRBJ2-7, with 7 nucleotides matching TRBD1. This CDR3 spans 14 amino acids. CDR1 is SGHAT, CDR2 FQNNGV, per germline. V lost 5 bases to trimming and J lost 0 bases; unmatched junction nucleotides: 4.